This T cell receptor beta chain emerged from a study of T cells in Graves' hyperthyroidism and ophthalmopathy. Study-wide context: Any treatment followed the collection of peripheral blood at initial diagnosis.

The CDR3 runs 14 residues. Per the germline V gene, CDR1 is SGHTA and CDR2 is FQGNSA. V gave up 1 base and J gave up 0 bases, with 6 bases separating them. Study observations and caveats: A 13 V-J signature model discriminated ophthalmopathy versus stable hyperthyroidism. Most clonotypes expanded in thyroid above 0.001 were likewise present in blood.

What was amplified from RNA transcripts were TCR beta CDR3 regions. TCR CDR3 regions were first amplified by RT-PCR with HTBI primers. A single record per CDR3 protein comes from TCRdb applying MiXCR to the multiplex PCR reads. Among around 300,000 distinct CDR3 sequences listed, approximately 18% were seen once. This clonotype was counted many times. Its antigen is not identified. This sequence originates from a man aged 50-59 years with Graves' ophthalmopathy. The sample was blood. This rearrangement joins TRBV7-2 to TRBJ1-2; D is unresolved. Here the CDR3 reads CASSLGQSNYGYTF. For the CDR3, the DNA is TGTGCCAGCAGCTTAGGCCAGTCTAACTATGGCTACACCTTC.